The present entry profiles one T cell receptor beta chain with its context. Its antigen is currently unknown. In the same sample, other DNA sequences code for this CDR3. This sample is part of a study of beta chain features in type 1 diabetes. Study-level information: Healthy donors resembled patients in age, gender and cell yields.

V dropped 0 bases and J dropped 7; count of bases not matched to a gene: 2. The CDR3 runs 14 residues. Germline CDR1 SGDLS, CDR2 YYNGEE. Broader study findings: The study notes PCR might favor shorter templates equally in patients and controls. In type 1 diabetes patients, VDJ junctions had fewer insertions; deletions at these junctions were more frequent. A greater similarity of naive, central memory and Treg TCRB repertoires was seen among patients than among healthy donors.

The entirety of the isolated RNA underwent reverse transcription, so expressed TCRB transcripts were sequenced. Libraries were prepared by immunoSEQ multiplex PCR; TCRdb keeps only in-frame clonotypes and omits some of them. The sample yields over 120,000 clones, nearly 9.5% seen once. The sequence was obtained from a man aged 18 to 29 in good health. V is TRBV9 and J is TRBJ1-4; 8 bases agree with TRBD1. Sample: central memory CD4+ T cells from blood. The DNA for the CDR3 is TGTGCCAGCAGCGTAGGACAGGGGTCTGAAAAACTGTTTTTT. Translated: CASSVGQGSEKLFF.